This TCR beta chain was sequenced for a study of blood T cell repertoires in COVID-19. Background on the study: The United States, Italy and Spain supplied acute and convalescent COVID-19 samples.

As processed by the authors: Estimates of nucleated cell counts were drawn from the amplification of reference gene primers. Only in-frame clones appear in the TCRdb table, and some are missing; sequencing was by immunoSEQ multiplex PCR. V and J calls and clone size are given by that table; D and trimming were obtained from the DNA. The sample holds roughly 120,000 clones; approximately 84% are singletons and the top ten take over 9%. Sequencing input: peripheral blood. The origin of this receptor is a woman aged 60-75 years with acute or convalescent COVID-19.

The CDR3 region has the DNA TGTGCCAGCAGTGAAGGGGGGGGTAGCAATCAGCCCCAGCATTTT. Protein: CASSEGGGSNQPQHF. This sequence joins TRBV2 and TRBJ1-5; D might be TRBD1 (5 bases). V shed 1 base and J shed 0 bases, with 7 bases lying between them. CDR1 SNHLY and CDR2 FYNNEI come from the germline V gene. The CDR3 totals 15 residues.